Following are 24 T cell receptor beta chains from one sample sequenced in a study of cytomegalovirus exposure and HLA in healthy donors. Primers included in the PCR were 60 Vbeta and 13 Jbeta primers. Data came from immunoSEQ multiplex PCR; TCRdb stores just in-frame clones and leaves some out. The sample lists approximately 140,000 clones, just over 75% seen once, with around 2% in the top ten. The sample taken for sequencing was PBMCs. The receptors were gathered from a woman in her forties or fifties in good health and CMV-seronegative.

CDR3 protein: CAISATTGSNEKLFF. DNA of the CDR3: TGTGCCATCAGTGCAACGACAGGGTCTAATGAAAAACTGTTTTTT. V usage is TRBV10-3 and J usage is TRBJ1-4; 7 bases are shared with TRBD1. This CDR3 has 15 residues. The germline V gene has CDR1 ENHRY and CDR2 SYGVKD. V shed 4 bases and J 3 bases; nucleotides not matched to a gene: 5.

This chain links TRBV6-6 with TRBJ1-1; 8 bases are shared with TRBD1. Trimming at V came to 7 bases and at J to 3 bases, leaving 10 bases not matched to a gene. The CDR3 has 15 amino acids. Germline V gives CDR1 MNHNY, CDR2 SVGAGI (reference sequence). DNA of the CDR3: TGTGCCAGCATCGTGCAGACAGGGGAGGACACTGAAGCTTTCTTT. Protein product: CASIVQTGEDTEAFF.

The chain combines TRBV7-9 with TRBJ1-2; tentatively, D is TRBD1 (5 bases). V gave up 1 base and J gave up 8 bases, with 14 bases separating them. The CDR3 has 14 residues. Germline V CDR1 and CDR2: SEHNR, FQNEAQ (reference sequence). CDR3 DNA: TGTGCCAGCAGCTTAGATGTCGTGACAGTAGGCTACACCTTC. Translated: CASSLDVVTVGYTF.

The rearrangement uses TRBV18 and TRBJ2-7; 8 bases are a match to TRBD1. Germline V gene lookup returns CDR1 KGHSH and CDR2 LQKENI. The trim removed 0 bases at V and 3 bases at J, leaving 4 bases unmatched. This CDR3 is 15 amino acids long. The CDR3 is CASSPPRTGIYEQYF. The DNA of the CDR3 is TGTGCCAGCTCACCACCCAGGACAGGGATCTACGAGCAGTACTTC.

The chain recombines TRBV6-1 with TRBJ1-3; 9 bases are shared with TRBD1. The CDR3 spans 13 residues. CDR1 and CDR2 from the germline V gene are MNHNS and SASEGT. Trimming removed 10 bases from V and 4 bases from J; junction bases left unmatched: 5. This CDR3 is CAIHGTGGNTIYF. As DNA, the CDR3 is TGTGCCATCCATGGGACAGGGGGAAACACCATATATTTT.

The CDR3 sequence: CASSVAQYTDTQYF. CDR3 in DNA: TGTGCCAGCAGCGTAGCACAGTACACAGATACGCAGTATTTT. This sequence joins TRBV9 and TRBJ2-3; D ambiguous. Germline V gene lookup returns CDR1 SGDLS and CDR2 YYNGEE. This CDR3 spans 14 amino acids. V was trimmed by 0 bases and J by 2 bases, leaving 7 bases between them.

This chain joins TRBV30 and TRBJ1-1, with D perhaps matching TRBD1 (5 bases). This CDR3 spans 12 amino acids. V lost 1 base to trimming and J lost 3 bases, with 6 bases between them. The germline V gene encodes CDR1 GTSNPN and CDR2 SVGIG (reference sequence). The CDR3 DNA follows: TGTGCCTGGAGTGGGGGGGACACTGAAGCTTTCTTT. Residues: CAWSGGDTEAFF.

The CDR3 loop is CASSGRTGGASYTF. DNA of the CDR3: TGTGCCAGCAGCGGGAGGACAGGGGGCGCGAGCTACACCTTC. The chain links TRBV5-6 to TRBJ1-2; 11 positions match TRBD1. The J segment lost 9 bases and the V segment lost 4 bases, leaving 8 bases of the junction unmatched. CDR3 length: 14 residues. Germline V gives CDR1 SGHDT, CDR2 YYEEEE.

Only a few counts were recorded for this clone. DNA of the CDR3: TGTGCCAGCTCCCCTAAGAGGTCGGAGACCCAGTACTTC. Its translation: CASSPKRSETQYF. V usage is TRBV18 and J usage is TRBJ2-5; D remains unclear. Trimming took 6 bases from V and 5 from J, leaving 13 bases between them. Germline V gene lookup returns CDR1 KGHSH and CDR2 LQKENI. This CDR3 contains 13 residues.

V and J are TRBV7-9 and TRBJ2-7, with D tentatively TRBD2 (7 bases). The ends were cut back, 7 bases at V and 5 bases at J, with 18 bases in the middle. Germline assignment: CDR1 SEHNR and CDR2 FQNEAQ (reference sequence). This CDR3 spans 14 amino acids. CDR3 region: CASTPEGGPNEQYF. The CDR3 DNA is TGTGCCAGCACACCTGAGGGGGGGCCCAACGAGCAGTACTTC.

This clone was counted a single time. This rearrangement joins TRBV7-8 to TRBJ2-2, with 12 bases identical to TRBD2. This CDR3 is built from 15 residues. Germline-derived CDR1 and CDR2 are SGHVS and FQNEAQ. Trimming took 8 bases from V and 0 from J; bases not matched to a gene: 1. The CDR3 loop is CASASGRANTGELFF. CDR3 bases: TGTGCCAGCGCTAGCGGGAGGGCGAACACCGGGGAGCTGTTTTTT. Full variable domain (rest looked up from reference TRBV7-8 and TRBJ2-2): GAGVSQSPRYKVAKRGQDVALRCDPISGHVSLFWYQQALGQGPEFLTYFQNEAQLDKSGLPSDRFFAERPEGSVSTLKIQRTQQEDSAVYLCASASGRANTGELFFGEGSRLTVL.

This rearrangement joins TRBV4-1 to TRBJ2-7; 11 bases fit TRBD2. J gave up 6 bases and V 1 base, and 5 bases lay outside the gene matches. Germline CDR1 and CDR2: MGHRA and YSYEKL. This CDR3 is built from 15 residues. In DNA form, the CDR3 reads TGCGCCAGCAGCCAAGTTACTAGCGGGAGATCCGAGCAGTACTTC. Protein sequence: CASSQVTSGRSEQYF.

The chain is built from TRBV19 and TRBJ1-4; D is unresolved. The ends were cut back, 8 bases at V and 4 bases at J, with 29 bases in the middle. CDR1 and CDR2 (germline): LNHDA, SQIVND (reference sequence). The CDR3 spans 19 residues. The CDR3 is CASRDVDFSTAKGNEKLFF. The CDR3 DNA sequence: TGTGCCAGTCGGGATGTTGATTTCTCTACCGCCAAGGGTAATGAAAAACTGTTTTTT.

The chain joins TRBV6-6 to TRBJ2-2; D is unresolved. The CDR3 is 13 residues long. The V and J ends lost 4 bases and 5 bases respectively, with 8 bases between them. Looked up from germline, CDR1 is MNHNY and CDR2 is SVGAGI (reference sequence). The CDR3: CASSLKRTGELFF. In DNA form, the CDR3 reads TGTGCCAGCAGTTTAAAGAGGACCGGGGAGCTGTTTTTT.

In its sample, this clone was seen once. The gene calls are TRBV28 and TRBJ2-7; 10 bases are shared with TRBD2. This CDR3 has 14 amino acids. After removal of 1 base from V and 4 bases from J, the junction contained 1 base not matched to a gene. The germline CDR1 and CDR2 sequences are MDHEN and SYDVKM. The CDR3 nucleotides are TGTGCCAGCAGTTTATTAGCGGGAGGTTACGAGCAGTACGTC. It translates to CASSLLAGGYEQYV.

The genes are TRBV4-3 and TRBJ1-3; TRBD1 might be the D (6 bases). Between the trimmed V and J ends, which lost 1 base and 4 bases, there was a span of 14 bases. The germline CDR1 and CDR2 sequences are LGHNA and YSLEER. The CDR3 sequence is 16 residues long. The CDR3 here is CASSQVRGGAGNTIYF. CDR3 nucleotides: TGCGCCAGCAGCCAAGTACGGGGGGGCGCCGGAAACACCATATATTTT.

This clone has more than one count but fewer than ten. This chain uses TRBV7-2 with TRBJ1-2, with 7 bases identical to TRBD1. The CDR3 has 15 amino acids. CDR1 SGHTA and CDR2 FQGNSA come from the germline V gene. The trim removed 6 bases at V and 5 bases at J, leaving 12 bases unmatched. The DNA for the CDR3 is TGTGCCAGCAGATCAGACCCCAGGGGGGCGTATGGCTACACCTTC. It encodes CASRSDPRGAYGYTF.

This chain uses TRBV7-2 with TRBJ2-5; possibly TRBD2 for D (5 bases). This CDR3 has 15 residues. With 0 bases removed from V and 5 bases from J, the gap between germline ends came to 13 bases. From germline, CDR1 is SGHTA and CDR2 FQGNSA. CDR3 sequence reads: CASSLATRISETQYF. The CDR3 DNA reads TGTGCCAGCAGCTTAGCAACTAGGATATCTGAGACCCAGTACTTC.

This chain joins TRBV27 and TRBJ2-2, with D possibly matching TRBD2 (5 bases). Germline V gene sequence: CDR1 MNHEY, CDR2 SMNVEV (reference sequence). V was clipped by 8 bases and J by 5 bases, with 12 bases between them. The CDR3 is 13 residues long. CDR3 DNA: TGTGCCAGCTCCCCCGGGGTAACCGGGGAGCTGTTTTTT. Protein sequence: CASSPGVTGELFF.

J is TRBJ2-7 and V is TRBV2; 9 bases map to TRBD1. V gave up 6 bases and J gave up 4 bases; unmatched junction bases: 10. The germline gives CDR1 SNHLY, CDR2 FYNNEI. This CDR3 region has 15 residues. CDR3 protein: CASRPRGTGRYEQYF. The CDR3 coding sequence is TGTGCCAGCAGACCAAGGGGGACAGGGAGGTACGAGCAGTACTTC.

This chain joins TRBV25-1 and TRBJ2-3, with TRBD1 identical over 12 bases. Germline V gives CDR1 MGHDK, CDR2 SYGVNS. The CDR3 totals 15 residues. V shed 4 bases, J shed 4 bases, and the junction held 3 bases outside the gene matches. The CDR3 DNA follows: TGTGCCAGCAGTGCGGGGACAGGGGGCGCAGATACGCAGTATTTT. It is translated as CASSAGTGGADTQYF.

In this sample, this clone turned up a few times. The V gene is TRBV4-1, the J gene TRBJ2-7, with 11 positions matching TRBD2. Germline assignment: CDR1 MGHRA and CDR2 YSYEKL. The CDR3 is made up of 16 amino acids. J was trimmed by 0 bases and V by 2 bases; bases with no gene match: 3. The DNA for the CDR3 is TGCGCCAGCAGCCAATTGGGACTAGCGGTCTCCTACGAGCAGTACTTC. Its protein is CASSQLGLAVSYEQYF.

The gene calls are TRBV10-1 and TRBJ1-2; D gene uncertain. CDR1 and CDR2 from the germline V gene are WNHNN and SYGVQD (reference sequence). Between the trimmed V and J ends, which lost 8 bases and 7 bases, there was a span of 23 bases. This CDR3 is built from 15 residues. Here the CDR3 DNA reads TGCGCCAGCGCCCCAGCCGCGGAGCTCATGTCTGGCTACACCTTC. It codes for CASAPAAELMSGYTF.

The rearrangement uses TRBV10-3 and TRBJ1-2, with 7 bases that match TRBD1. Germline CDR1 is ENHRY and CDR2 is SYGVKD. V shed 4 bases and J 7 bases; nucleotides not matched to a gene: 6. This CDR3 has 13 amino acids. DNA of the CDR3: TGTGCCATCAGTGCACAGGGGAGAACTGGCTACACCTTC. This codes for CAISAQGRTGYTF.